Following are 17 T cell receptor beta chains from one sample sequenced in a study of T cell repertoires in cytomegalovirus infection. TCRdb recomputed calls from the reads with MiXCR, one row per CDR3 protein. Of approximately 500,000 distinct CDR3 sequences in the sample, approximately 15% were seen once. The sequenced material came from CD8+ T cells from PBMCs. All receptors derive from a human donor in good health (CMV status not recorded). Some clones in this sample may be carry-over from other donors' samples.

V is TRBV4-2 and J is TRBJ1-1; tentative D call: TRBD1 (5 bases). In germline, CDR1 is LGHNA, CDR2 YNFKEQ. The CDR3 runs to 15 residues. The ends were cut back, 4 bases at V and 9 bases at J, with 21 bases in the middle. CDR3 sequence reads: CASSPQTQDTLQAFF. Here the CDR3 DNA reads TGTGCCAGCAGCCCCCAAACGCAGGACACCCTTCAAGCTTTCTTT.

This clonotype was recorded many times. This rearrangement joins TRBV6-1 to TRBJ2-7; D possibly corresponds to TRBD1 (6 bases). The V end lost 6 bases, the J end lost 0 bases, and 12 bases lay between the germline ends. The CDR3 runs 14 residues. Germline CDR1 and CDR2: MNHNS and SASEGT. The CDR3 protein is CASRRTAISYEQYF. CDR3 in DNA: TGTGCCAGCAGGCGGACAGCCATCTCCTACGAGCAGTACTTC.

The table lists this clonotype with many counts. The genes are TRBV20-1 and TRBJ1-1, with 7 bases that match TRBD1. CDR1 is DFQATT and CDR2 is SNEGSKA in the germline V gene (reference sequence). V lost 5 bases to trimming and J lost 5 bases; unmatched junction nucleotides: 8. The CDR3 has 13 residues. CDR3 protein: CSAYQGVLTEAFF. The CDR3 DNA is TGCAGTGCTTACCAGGGGGTTTTGACTGAAGCTTTCTTT.

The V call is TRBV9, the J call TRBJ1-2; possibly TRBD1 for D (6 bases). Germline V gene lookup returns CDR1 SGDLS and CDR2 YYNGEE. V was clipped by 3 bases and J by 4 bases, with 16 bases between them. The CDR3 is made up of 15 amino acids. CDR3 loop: CASSGGGGWGYGYTF. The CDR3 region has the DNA TGTGCCAGCAGCGGAGGAGGGGGATGGGGCTATGGCTACACCTTC.

The DNA for the CDR3 is TGTGCCAGCAGCGCCTATGGGGCGAATTTATGGAACACCGGGGAGCTGTTTTTT. Protein product: CASSAYGANLWNTGELFF. J is TRBJ2-2 and V is TRBV13; tentative D call: TRBD1 (5 bases). The germline CDR1 and CDR2 sequences are PRHDT and FYEKMQ (reference sequence). Trimming cost V 5 bases and J 1 base, with 20 bases left between them. The CDR3 has 18 residues.

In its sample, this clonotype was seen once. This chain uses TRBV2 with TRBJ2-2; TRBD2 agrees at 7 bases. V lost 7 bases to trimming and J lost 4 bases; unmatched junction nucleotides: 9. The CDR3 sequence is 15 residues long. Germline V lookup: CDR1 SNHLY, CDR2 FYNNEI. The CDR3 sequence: CASKMAGEGTGELFF. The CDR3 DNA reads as TGTGCCAGCAAAATGGCGGGAGAGGGCACCGGGGAGCTGTTTTTT.

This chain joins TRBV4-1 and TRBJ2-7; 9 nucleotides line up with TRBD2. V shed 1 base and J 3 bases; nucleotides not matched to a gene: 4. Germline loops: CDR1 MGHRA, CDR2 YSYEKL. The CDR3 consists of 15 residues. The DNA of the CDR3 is TGCGCCAGCAGCCAAGCGACTAGCGGCCTCTACGAGCAGTACTTC. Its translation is CASSQATSGLYEQYF.

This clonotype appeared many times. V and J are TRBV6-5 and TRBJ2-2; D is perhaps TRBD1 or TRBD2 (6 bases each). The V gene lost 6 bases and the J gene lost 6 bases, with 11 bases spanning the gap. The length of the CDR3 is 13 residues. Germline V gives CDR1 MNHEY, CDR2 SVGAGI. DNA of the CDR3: TGTGCCAGCAGGCTTAGGGGGGCCGGGGAGCTGTTTTTT. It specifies CASRLRGAGELFF.

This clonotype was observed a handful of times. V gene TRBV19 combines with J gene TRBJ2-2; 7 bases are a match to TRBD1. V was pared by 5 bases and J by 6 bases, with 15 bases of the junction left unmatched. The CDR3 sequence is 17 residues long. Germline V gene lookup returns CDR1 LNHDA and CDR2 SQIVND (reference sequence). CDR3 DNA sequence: TGTGCCAGTAGTCCATGGTCCGGACAGGCATACCCCGGGGAGCTGTTTTTT. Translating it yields CASSPWSGQAYPGELFF.

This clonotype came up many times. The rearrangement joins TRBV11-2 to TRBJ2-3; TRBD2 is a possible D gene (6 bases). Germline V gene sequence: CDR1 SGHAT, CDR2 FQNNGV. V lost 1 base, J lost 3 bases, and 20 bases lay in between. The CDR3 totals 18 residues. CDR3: CASSLGPRLDGSTDTQYF. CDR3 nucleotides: TGTGCCAGCAGCTTAGGTCCCCGACTAGACGGTTCGACAGATACGCAGTATTTT.

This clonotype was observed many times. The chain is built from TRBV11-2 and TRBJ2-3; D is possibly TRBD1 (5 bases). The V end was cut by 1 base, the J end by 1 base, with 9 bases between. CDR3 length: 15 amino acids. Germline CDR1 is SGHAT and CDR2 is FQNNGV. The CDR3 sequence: CASSLGGTGTDTQYF. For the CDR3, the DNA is TGTGCCAGCAGCTTAGGGGGCACGGGCACAGATACGCAGTATTTT.

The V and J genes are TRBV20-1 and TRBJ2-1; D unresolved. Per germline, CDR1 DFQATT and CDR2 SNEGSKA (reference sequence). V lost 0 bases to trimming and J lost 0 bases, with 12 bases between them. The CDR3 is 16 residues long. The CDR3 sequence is CSAREVSQISYNEQFF. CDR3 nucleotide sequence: TGCAGTGCTAGAGAGGTCTCCCAAATCTCCTACAATGAGCAGTTCTTC.

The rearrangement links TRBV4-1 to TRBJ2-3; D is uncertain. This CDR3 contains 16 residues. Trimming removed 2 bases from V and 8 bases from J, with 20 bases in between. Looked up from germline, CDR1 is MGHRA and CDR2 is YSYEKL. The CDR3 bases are TGCGCCAGCAGCCAACGTACTACCCAAGAACCATCTACGCAGTATTTT. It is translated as CASSQRTTQEPSTQYF.

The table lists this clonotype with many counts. CDR3 nucleotides: TGTGCCAGCACCTCCCGGAGCGCCGGAGGGGCCGATACGCAGTATTTT. It translates to CASTSRSAGGADTQYF. The chain uses TRBV28 and TRBJ2-3; D is possibly TRBD2 (6 bases). Trimming took 7 bases from V and 6 from J, leaving 23 bases between them. Germline V lookup: CDR1 MDHEN, CDR2 SYDVKM. There are 16 residues in the CDR3.

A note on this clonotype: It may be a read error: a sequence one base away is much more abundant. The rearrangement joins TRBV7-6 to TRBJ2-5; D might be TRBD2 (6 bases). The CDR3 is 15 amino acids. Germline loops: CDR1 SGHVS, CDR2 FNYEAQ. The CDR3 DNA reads TGTGTCAGCAGCTTGGAGGGGACGGGAGAGGAGACCCAGTACTTC. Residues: CVSSLEGTGEETQYF.

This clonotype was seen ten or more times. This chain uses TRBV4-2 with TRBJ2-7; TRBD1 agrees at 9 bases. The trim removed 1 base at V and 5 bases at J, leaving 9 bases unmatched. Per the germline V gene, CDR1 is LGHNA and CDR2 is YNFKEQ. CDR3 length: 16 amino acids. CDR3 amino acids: CASSQAAIGTGNEQYF. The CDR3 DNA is TGTGCCAGCAGCCAAGCGGCGATCGGGACAGGGAACGAGCAGTACTTC.

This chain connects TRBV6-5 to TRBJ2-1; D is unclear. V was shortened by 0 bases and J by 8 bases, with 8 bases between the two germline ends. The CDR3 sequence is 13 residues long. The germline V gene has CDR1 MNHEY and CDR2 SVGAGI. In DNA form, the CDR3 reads TGTGCCAGCAGTTACTCTTTCACAGATGAGCAGTTCTTC. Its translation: CASSYSFTDEQFF.